This T cell receptor beta chain was captured in a study of chemoradiotherapy in HPV16-positive cancers. Background on the study: Candidate HPV-specific T-cell clones and common TCR motifs came from functional assays in a couple of HPV16-positive patients. Study results and limitations: HPV-specific T cells were functionally defined from only a couple of HPV16-positive patients.

Repeated repertoire sampling spanned the course of chemoradiotherapy. This CDR3 contains 13 residues. The trim removed 5 bases at V and 7 bases at J, leaving 7 bases unmatched. CDR1 is SQVTM and CDR2 is ANQGSEA in the germline V gene. Some clones are missing from TCRdb's copy, which holds only in-frame ones; the method was immunoSEQ multiplex PCR. The table lists 6,500 to 9,000 clones, roughly four fifths of them singletons. In the case of this clone: Antigen specificity is unknown.

The sequence came from a human donor with HPV-associated anogenital cancer. The chain combines TRBV29-1 with TRBJ1-4; 7 bases are a match to TRBD1. The sequenced sample was tumor tissue, obtained from a patient who underwent chemoradiotherapy. The CDR3 is CSVYDREGEKLFF. CDR3 bases: TGCAGCGTTTATGACAGGGAAGGTGAAAAACTGTTTTTT.